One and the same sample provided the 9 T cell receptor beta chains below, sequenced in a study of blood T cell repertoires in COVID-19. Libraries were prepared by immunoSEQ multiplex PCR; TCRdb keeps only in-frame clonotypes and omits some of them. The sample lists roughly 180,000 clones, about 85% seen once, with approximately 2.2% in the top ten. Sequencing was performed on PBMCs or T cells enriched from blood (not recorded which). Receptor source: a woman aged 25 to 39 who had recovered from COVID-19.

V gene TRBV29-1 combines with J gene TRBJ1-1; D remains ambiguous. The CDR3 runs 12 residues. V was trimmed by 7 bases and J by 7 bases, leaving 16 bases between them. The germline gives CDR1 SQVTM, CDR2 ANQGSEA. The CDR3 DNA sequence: TGCAGCGCCAACGTCGAGGGCATTGAAGCTTTCTTT. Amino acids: CSANVEGIEAFF. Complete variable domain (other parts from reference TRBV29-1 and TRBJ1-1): SAVISQKPSRDICQRGTSLTIQCQVDSQVTMMFWYRQQPGQSLTLIATANQGSEATYESGFVIDKFPISRPNLTFSTLTVSNMSPEDSSIYLCSANVEGIEAFFGQGTRLTVV.

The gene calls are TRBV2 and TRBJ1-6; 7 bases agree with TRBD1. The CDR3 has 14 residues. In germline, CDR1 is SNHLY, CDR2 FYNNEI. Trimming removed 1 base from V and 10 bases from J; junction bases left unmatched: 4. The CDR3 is CASSEVGGASPLHF. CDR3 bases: TGTGCCAGCAGTGAAGTAGGGGGCGCGTCACCCCTCCACTTT.

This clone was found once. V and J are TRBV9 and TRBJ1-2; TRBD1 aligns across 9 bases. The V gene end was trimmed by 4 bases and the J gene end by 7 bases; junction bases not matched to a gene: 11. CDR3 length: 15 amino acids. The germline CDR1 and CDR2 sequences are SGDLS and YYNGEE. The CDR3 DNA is TGTGCCAGCAGCACCACAGGGGGCCCGTTAGTTGGCTACACCTTC. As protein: CASSTTGGPLVGYTF.

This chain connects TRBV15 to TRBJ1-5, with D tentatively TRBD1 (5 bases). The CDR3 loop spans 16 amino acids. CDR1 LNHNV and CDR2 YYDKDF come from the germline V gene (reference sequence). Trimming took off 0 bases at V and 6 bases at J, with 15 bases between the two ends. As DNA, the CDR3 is TGTGCCACCAGCAGAGAGATGGGGCTGGTGGTTCAGCCCCAGCATTTT. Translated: CATSREMGLVVQPQHF. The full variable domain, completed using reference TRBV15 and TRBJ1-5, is DAMVIQNPRYQVTQFGKPVTLSCSQTLNHNVMYWYQQKSSQAPKLLFHYYDKDFNNEADTPDNFQSRRPNTSFCFLDIRSPGLGDTAMYLCATSREMGLVVQPQHFGDGTRLSIL.

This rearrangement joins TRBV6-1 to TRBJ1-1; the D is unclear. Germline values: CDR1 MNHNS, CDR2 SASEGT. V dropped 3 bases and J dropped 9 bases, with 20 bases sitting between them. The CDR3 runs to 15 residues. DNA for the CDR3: TGTGCCAGCAGTGACCCGGACTCGCGGGGAAGAAAAGCTTTCTTT. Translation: CASSDPDSRGRKAFF.

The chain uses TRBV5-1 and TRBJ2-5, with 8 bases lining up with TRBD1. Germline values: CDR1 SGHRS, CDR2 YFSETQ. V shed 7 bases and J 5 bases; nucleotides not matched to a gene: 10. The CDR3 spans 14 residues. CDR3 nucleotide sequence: TGCGCCAGCGCCCCTTCAGGGGGCCTGGAGACCCAGTACTTC. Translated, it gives CASAPSGGLETQYF.

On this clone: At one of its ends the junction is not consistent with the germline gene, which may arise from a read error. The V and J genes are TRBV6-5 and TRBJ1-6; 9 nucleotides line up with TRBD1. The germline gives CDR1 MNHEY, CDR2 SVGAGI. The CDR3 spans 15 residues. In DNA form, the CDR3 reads TGTGCCAGCACTTACAGGGGGCCCCAGAATTCACCCCTCCACTTT. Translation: CASTYRGPQNSPLHF.

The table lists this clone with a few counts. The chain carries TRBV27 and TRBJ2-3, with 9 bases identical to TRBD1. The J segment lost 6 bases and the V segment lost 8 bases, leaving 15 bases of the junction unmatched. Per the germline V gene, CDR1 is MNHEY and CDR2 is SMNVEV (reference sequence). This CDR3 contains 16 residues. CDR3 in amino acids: CASSPRGQGFGDTQYF. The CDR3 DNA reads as TGTGCCAGCTCCCCTCGGGGACAGGGATTTGGGGATACGCAGTATTTT.

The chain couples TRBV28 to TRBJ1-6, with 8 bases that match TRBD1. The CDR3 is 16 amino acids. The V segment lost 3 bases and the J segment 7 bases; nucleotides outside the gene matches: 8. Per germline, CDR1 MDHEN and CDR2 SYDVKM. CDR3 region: CASSFMSTGENSPLHF. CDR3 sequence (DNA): TGTGCCAGCAGTTTCATGTCGACAGGGGAGAATTCACCCCTCCACTTT. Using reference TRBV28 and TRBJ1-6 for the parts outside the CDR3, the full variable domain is DVKVTQSSRYLVKRTGEKVFLECVQDMDHENMFWYRQDPGLGLRLIYFSYDVKMKEKGDIPEGYSVSREKKERFSLILESASTNQTSMYLCASSFMSTGENSPLHFGNGTRLTVT.